This paragraph reports one TCR beta chain. What it binds is not known. RNA transcripts were the template for amplifying TCR beta CDR3 regions. With the HTBI primer set, the TCR CDR3 went through a first round of RT-PCR. TCRdb itself ran the multiplex PCR reads through MiXCR, one entry per CDR3 protein. The profile shows 400,000 to 500,000 distinct CDR3 sequences, around 14% of them singletons. Trimming took off 6 bases at V and 5 bases at J, with 16 bases between the two ends. Germline assignment: CDR1 SGHRS and CDR2 YFSETQ. The CDR3 consists of 14 residues. A lack of ophthalmopathy progression within 18 months defined stable Graves' hyperthyroidism. Patients between 18 and 65 years old had hyperthyroidism, newly diagnosed and lasting under 2 months. This specimen belongs to a study of T cells in Graves' hyperthyroidism and ophthalmopathy. Overall study context: Peripheral blood was taken when the disease was first diagnosed, before any treatment began.

Study results and caveats: The model anticipated ophthalmopathy a median around six months pre-onset.

This receptor was obtained from a woman between 18 and 30 years old with Graves' hyperthyroidism. Sample: blood. V usage is TRBV5-1 and J usage is TRBJ2-3, with a weak D call TRBD2 (6 bases). The CDR3 DNA follows: TGCGCCAGCACCCCGACCGGGAGAAGAGATACGCAGTATTTT. The encoded protein is CASTPTGRRDTQYF.